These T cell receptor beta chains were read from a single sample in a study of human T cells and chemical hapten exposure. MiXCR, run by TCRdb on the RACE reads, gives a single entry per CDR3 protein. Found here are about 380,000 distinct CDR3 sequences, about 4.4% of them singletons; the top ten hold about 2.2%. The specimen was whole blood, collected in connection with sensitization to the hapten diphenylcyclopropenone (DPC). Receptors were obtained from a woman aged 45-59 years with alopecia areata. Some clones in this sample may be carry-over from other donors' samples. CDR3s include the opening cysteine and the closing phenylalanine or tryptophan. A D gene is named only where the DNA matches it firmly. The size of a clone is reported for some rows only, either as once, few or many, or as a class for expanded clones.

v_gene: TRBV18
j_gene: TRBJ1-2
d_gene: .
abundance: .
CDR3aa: CASSLREGEGLYYGYTF
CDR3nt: TGTGCCAGCTCACTACGTGAAGGAGAGGGGCTGTACTATGGCTACACCTTC

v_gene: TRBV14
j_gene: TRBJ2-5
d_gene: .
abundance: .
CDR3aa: CASSKGAYPETQYF
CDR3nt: TGTGCCAGCAGCAAAGGTGCCTACCCAGAGACCCAGTACTTC

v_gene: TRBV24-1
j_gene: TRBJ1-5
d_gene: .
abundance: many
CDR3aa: CATIGNHQPQHF
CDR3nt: TGTGCCACCATCGGGAATCATCAGCCCCAACATTTT

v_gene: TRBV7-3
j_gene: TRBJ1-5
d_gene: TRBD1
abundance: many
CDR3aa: CASSPPDRAQPQHF
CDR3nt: TGTGCCAGCAGCCCTCCGGACAGGGCCCAGCCCCAGCATTTT

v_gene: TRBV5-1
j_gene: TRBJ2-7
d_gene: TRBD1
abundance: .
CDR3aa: CASSSGQGRPAYEQYF
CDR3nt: TGCGCCAGCAGCTCCGGACAGGGGCGGCCAGCCTACGAGCAGTACTTC

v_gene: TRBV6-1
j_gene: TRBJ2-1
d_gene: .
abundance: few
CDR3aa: CASSEVGGPEQFF
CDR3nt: TGTGCCAGCAGTGAAGTGGGGGGGCCTGAGCAGTTCTTC

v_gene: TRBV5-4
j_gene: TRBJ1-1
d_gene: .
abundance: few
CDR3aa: CASSLEGQTTEAFF
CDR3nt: TGTGCCAGCAGCTTGGAAGGACAGACCACTGAAGCTTTCTTT

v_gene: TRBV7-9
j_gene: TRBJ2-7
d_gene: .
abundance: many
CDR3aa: CASSLGAPYEQYF
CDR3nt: TGTGCCAGCAGCTTAGGGGCCCCCTACGAGCAGTACTTC

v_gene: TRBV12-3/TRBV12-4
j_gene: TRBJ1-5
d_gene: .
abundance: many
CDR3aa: CASSAPPSNQPQHF
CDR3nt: TGTGCCAGCAGCGCCCCCCCGAGCAATCAGCCCCAGCATTTT

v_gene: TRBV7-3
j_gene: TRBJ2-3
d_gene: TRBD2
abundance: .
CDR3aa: CASSLGSGGGTQYF
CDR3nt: TGTGCCAGCAGCTTAGGGAGCGGGGGAGGTACGCAGTATTTT

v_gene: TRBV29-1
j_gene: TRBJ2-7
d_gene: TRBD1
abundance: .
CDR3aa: CSVGGGQGAVSEQYF
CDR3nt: TGCAGCGTTGGAGGGGGACAGGGGGCAGTATCCGAGCAGTACTTC

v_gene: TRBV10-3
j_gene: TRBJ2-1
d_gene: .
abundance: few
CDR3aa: CAIEDSENEQFF
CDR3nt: TGTGCCATCGAGGATAGCGAGAATGAGCAGTTCTTC

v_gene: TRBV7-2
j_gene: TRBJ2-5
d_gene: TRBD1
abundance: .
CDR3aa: CASSWTGEETQYF
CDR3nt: TGTGCCAGCAGCTGGACAGGAGAAGAGACCCAGTACTTC

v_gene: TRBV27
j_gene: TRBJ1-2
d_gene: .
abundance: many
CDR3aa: CASSPGRLAYGYTF
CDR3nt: TGTGCCAGCAGTCCGGGACGGTTGGCCTATGGCTACACCTTC

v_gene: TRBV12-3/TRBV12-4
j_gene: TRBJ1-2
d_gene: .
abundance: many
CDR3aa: CASSLGLGGGYTF
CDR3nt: TGTGCCAGCAGTTTAGGACTAGGGGGTGGCTACACCTTC

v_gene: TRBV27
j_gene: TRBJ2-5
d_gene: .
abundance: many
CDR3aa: CASSLRLLDSQETQYF
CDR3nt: TGTGCCAGCAGTTTACGCCTTTTGGACAGCCAAGAGACCCAGTACTTC

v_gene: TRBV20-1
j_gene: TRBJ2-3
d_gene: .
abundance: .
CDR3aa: CSARDWTLMEDTQYF
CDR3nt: TGCAGTGCTAGAGATTGGACCCTAATGGAGGATACGCAGTATTTT

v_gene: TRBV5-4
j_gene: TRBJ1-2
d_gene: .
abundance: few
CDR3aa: CASSLGHDGYTF
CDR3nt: TGTGCCAGCAGCTTGGGGCACGATGGCTACACCTTC

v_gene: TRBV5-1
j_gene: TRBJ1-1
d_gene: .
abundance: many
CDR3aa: CASSIRGANTEAFF
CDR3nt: TGCGCCAGCAGCATACGGGGGGCGAACACTGAAGCTTTCTTT

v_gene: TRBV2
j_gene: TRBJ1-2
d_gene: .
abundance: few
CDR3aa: CASRDAGVYGYTF
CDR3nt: TGTGCCAGCAGGGATGCAGGGGTCTATGGCTACACCTTC

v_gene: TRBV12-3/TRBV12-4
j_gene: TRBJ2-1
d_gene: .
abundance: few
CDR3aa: CASSSRAGEQFF
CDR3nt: TGTGCCAGTTCCTCTAGGGCAGGTGAGCAGTTCTTC

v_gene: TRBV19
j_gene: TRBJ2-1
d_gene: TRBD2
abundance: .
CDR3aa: CASRLAGGTEQFF
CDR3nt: TGTGCCAGTAGACTAGCGGGGGGTACCGAGCAGTTCTTC

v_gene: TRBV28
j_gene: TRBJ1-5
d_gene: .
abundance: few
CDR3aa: CASSTPSSQGNYQPQHF
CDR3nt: TGTGCCAGCAGTACCCCGAGCTCCCAGGGCAACTATCAGCCCCAGCATTTT

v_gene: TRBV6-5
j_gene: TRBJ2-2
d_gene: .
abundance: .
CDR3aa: CASSYLYRAQNTGELFF
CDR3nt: TGTGCCAGCAGTTACTTATACAGGGCTCAGAACACCGGGGAGCTGTTTTTT

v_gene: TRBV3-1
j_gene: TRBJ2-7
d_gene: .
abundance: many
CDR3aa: CASSHINVDSSYEQYF
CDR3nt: TGTGCCAGCAGCCATATTAACGTGGACAGTTCCTACGAGCAGTACTTC

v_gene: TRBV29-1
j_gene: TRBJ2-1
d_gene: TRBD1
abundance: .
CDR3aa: CSAGQGTYNEQFF
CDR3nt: TGCAGCGCTGGACAGGGGACCTACAATGAGCAGTTCTTC

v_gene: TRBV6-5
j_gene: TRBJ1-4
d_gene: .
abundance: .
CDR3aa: CASSRQWGEKLFF
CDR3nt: TGTGCCAGCTCCCGACAGTGGGGAGAAAAACTGTTTTTT

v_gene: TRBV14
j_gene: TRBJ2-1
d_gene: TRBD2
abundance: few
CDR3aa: CASSQEILAGGEEQFF
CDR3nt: TGTGCCAGCAGCCAAGAGATACTAGCGGGAGGAGAGGAGCAGTTCTTC

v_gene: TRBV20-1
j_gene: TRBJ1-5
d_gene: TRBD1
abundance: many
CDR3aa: CSARMGGRGRGNQPQHF
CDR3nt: TGCAGTGCTAGAATGGGGGGCAGGGGGCGCGGAAATCAGCCCCAGCATTTT

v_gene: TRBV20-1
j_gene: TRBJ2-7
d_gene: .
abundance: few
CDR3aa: CSARYDEQYF
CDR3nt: TGCAGTGCTAGATACGACGAGCAGTACTTC

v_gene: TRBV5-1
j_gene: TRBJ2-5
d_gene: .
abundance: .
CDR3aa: CASSLARPGETQYF
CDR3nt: TGCGCCAGCAGCTTGGCTCGGCCGGGGGAGACCCAGTACTTC

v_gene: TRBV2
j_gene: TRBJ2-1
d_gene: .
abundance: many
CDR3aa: CASSGYEQFF
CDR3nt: TGTGCCAGCAGTGGCTATGAGCAGTTCTTC

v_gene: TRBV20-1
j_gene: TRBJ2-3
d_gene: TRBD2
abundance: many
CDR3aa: CSARRGAVDTQYF
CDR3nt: TGCAGTGCTAGGCGGGGGGCGGTAGATACGCAGTATTTT

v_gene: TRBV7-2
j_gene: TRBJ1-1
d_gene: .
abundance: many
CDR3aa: CASSPQPGNTEAFF
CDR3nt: TGTGCCAGCAGCCCGCAGCCGGGGAACACTGAAGCTTTCTTT

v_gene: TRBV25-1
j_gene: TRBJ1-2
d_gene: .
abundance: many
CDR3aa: CASSESGTLSNYGYTF
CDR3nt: TGTGCCAGCAGTGAATCAGGGACCCTCTCTAACTATGGCTACACCTTC

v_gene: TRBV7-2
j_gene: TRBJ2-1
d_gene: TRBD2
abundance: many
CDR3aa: CASSWGTSGTYNEQFF
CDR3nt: TGTGCCAGCAGCTGGGGGACTAGCGGGACCTACAATGAGCAGTTCTTC

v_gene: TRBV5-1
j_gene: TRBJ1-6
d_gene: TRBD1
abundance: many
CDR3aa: CASSPGQGESSPLHF
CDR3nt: TGCGCCAGCAGCCCAGGACAGGGAGAGAGTTCACCCCTCCACTTT

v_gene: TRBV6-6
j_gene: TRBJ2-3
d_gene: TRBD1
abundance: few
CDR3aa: CASRAGGKTDTQYF
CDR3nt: TGTGCCAGCCGTGCAGGGGGAAAGACAGATACGCAGTATTTT

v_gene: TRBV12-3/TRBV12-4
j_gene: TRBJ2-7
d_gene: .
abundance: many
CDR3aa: CASSFRGSNNYEQYF
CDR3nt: TGTGCCAGCAGTTTCAGGGGCAGCAACAACTACGAGCAGTACTTC

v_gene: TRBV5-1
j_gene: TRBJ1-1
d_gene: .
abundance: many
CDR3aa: CASSLGDLNTEAFF
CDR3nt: TGCGCCAGCAGCTTGGGGGACCTGAACACTGAAGCTTTCTTT

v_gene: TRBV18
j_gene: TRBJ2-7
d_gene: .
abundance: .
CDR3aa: CASSPSAREQYF
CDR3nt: TGTGCCAGCTCACCATCAGCAAGGGAGCAGTACTTC

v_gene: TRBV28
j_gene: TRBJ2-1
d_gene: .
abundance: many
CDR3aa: CASSAGRDHNEQFF
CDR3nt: TGTGCCAGCAGTGCGGGACGGGACCACAATGAGCAGTTCTTC

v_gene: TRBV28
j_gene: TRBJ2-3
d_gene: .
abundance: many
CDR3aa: CASSLQLAGTDTQYF
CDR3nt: TGTGCCAGCAGTTTACAGCTAGCAGGCACAGATACGCAGTATTTT

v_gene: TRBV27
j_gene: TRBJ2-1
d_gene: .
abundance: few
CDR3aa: CASSAGSVGNEQFF
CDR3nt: TGTGCCAGCAGTGCAGGGTCGGTGGGGAATGAGCAGTTCTTC

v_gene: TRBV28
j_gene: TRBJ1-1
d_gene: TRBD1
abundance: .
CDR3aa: CASSPRDRKTEAFF
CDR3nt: TGTGCCAGCAGTCCCCGGGACAGGAAGACTGAAGCTTTCTTT

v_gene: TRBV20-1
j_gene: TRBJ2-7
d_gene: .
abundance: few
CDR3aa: CSAPPSGRFYEQYF
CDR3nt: TGCAGTGCTCCCCCGTCCGGCAGGTTTTACGAGCAGTACTTC

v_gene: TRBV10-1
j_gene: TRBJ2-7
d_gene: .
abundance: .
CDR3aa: CASSEGSEQYF
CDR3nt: TGCGCCAGCAGTGAAGGGTCCGAGCAGTACTTC

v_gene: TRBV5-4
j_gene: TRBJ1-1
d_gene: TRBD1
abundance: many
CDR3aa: CASSLTGTGLAGAEAFF
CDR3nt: TGTGCCAGCAGCCTGACCGGGACAGGGTTAGCAGGGGCTGAAGCTTTCTTT

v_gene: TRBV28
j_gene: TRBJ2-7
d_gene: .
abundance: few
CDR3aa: CASTAERARNEQYF
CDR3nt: TGTGCCAGCACCGCTGAGCGGGCCCGCAACGAGCAGTACTTC

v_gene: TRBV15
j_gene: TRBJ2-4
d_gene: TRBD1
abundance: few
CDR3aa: CATSDAPGQGQNIQYF
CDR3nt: TGTGCCACCAGCGATGCCCCCGGACAGGGGCAAAACATTCAGTACTTC

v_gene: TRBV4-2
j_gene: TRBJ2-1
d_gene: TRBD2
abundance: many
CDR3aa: CASSQDQGGRAEGEQFF
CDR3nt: TGTGCCAGCAGCCAAGATCAGGGCGGGAGGGCCGAAGGTGAGCAGTTCTTC

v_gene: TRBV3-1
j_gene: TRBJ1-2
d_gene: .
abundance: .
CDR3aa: CASSQARSPSNYGYTF
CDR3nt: TGTGCCAGCAGCCAAGCTCGCAGCCCATCTAACTATGGCTACACCTTC